Listed here is a single T cell receptor beta chain. These data are taken from a study of shared clonotypes between healthy human individuals. Assay execution proceeded at the deep level. Clones were sequenced by immunoSEQ multiplex PCR, and TCRdb holds only the in-frame ones, with some missing. The data contain about 1 million clones, 65% to 75% of them seen just once; the ten biggest clones take up over 1.3%. Sequences were obtained from memory CD4+ T cells sorted from blood. The subset denotes: CD45RA-negative fraction. This receptor was obtained from a man aged 18 to 30 in good health.

CDR3 in DNA: TGCGCCAGCAGTGAGCAAACTACCCTCTCGGCAGATACGCAGTATTTT. Protein product: CASSEQTTLSADTQYF. J is TRBJ2-3 and V is TRBV10-1; no clear D. CDR1 WNHNN and CDR2 SYGVQD come from the germline V gene (reference sequence). The CDR3 covers 16 residues. V lost 2 bases and J 4 bases, leaving 16 bases between the germline ends.